This entry lists 9 T cell receptor beta chains sequenced from one sample in a study of cytomegalovirus exposure and HLA in healthy donors. PCR was performed using 60 Vbeta and 13 Jbeta primers. TCRdb keeps only in-frame clones here, not all; method: immunoSEQ multiplex PCR. The table shows 130,000 to 150,000 clones, with approximately 83% occurring only once. Sequencing was done on a sample of PBMCs. The receptor source for this set is a man in his forties in good health and CMV-seropositive.

The V and J genes are TRBV7-2 and TRBJ2-1, with 8 bases identical to TRBD2. Germline loops: CDR1 SGHTA, CDR2 FQGNSA. Trimming cost V 3 bases and J 2 bases; bases outside gene matches: 6. There are 16 residues in the CDR3. As DNA, the CDR3 is TGTGCCAGCAGCTTCGGGAATAGCGGGGCCTACAATGAGCAGTTCTTC. Translating it yields CASSFGNSGAYNEQFF.

This sequence joins TRBV9 and TRBJ1-1; the D gene is possibly TRBD1 (5 bases). V shed 3 bases and J shed 12 bases, with 12 bases lying between them. Germline CDR1 SGDLS, CDR2 YYNGEE. The CDR3 consists of 11 residues. The CDR3 sequence is CASSGDSEPFF. CDR3 sequence (DNA): TGTGCCAGCAGCGGTGACAGCGAACCTTTCTTT.

This clone was seen once. The J gene is TRBJ2-3, the V gene TRBV2; TRBD1 aligns across 8 bases. The CDR3 covers 15 residues. Germline CDR1 is SNHLY and CDR2 is FYNNEI. The ends lost 4 bases at V and 6 bases at J; junction bases unmatched: 9. CDR3 nucleotides: TGTGCCAGCAGTGGTTCGAGGACAGGGTTGGATACGCAGTATTTT. Amino acids: CASSGSRTGLDTQYF.

In its sample, this clone was seen once. The chain links TRBV30 to TRBJ2-5, with 8 bases fitting TRBD1. The CDR3 length is 16 residues. The germline V gene has CDR1 GTSNPN and CDR2 SVGIG (reference sequence). V was clipped by 0 bases and J by 5 bases; unmatched bases: 11. CDR3 bases: TGTGCCTGGAGTGTAAGCAGGGGGCCATCCCCGGAGACCCAGTACTTC. Translating gives CAWSVSRGPSPETQYF.

V gene TRBV2 combines with J gene TRBJ2-1; 10 bases align to TRBD2. J lost 2 bases, V lost 8 bases, and 9 bases had no gene match. Germline CDR1 SNHLY, CDR2 FYNNEI. CDR3 length: 16 amino acids. The CDR3 loop is CASRASSGGAYNEQFF. The CDR3 nucleotides are TGTGCCAGCCGAGCCTCCAGCGGGGGGGCCTACAATGAGCAGTTCTTC.

The genes are TRBV7-9 and TRBJ2-5, with 12 bases matching TRBD2. Germline-derived CDR1 and CDR2 are SEHNR and FQNEAQ (reference sequence). The V and J ends lost 4 bases and 5 bases, in that order; junction bases with no gene match: 5. The CDR3 runs to 15 residues. CDR3 coding DNA: TGTGCCAGCAGCTCCGGGACTAGCGGGTATGAGACCCAGTACTTC. Its translation: CASSSGTSGYETQYF.

The chain is built from TRBV6-1 and TRBJ1-5; D possibly corresponds to TRBD1 (6 bases). Germline V CDR1 and CDR2: MNHNS, SASEGT. This CDR3 contains 15 residues. The V end lost 6 bases, the J end lost 4 bases, and 16 bases lay between the germline ends. CDR3 nucleotide sequence: TGTGCCAGCAGCATCACAGGGCATGGGAATCAGCCCCAGCATTTT. It encodes CASSITGHGNQPQHF.

The chain uses TRBV7-9 and TRBJ2-7; a weak D match, TRBD1 (6 bases). The CDR3 covers 19 residues. The V gene's germline CDR1 is SEHNR and CDR2 FQNEAQ (reference sequence). V was pared by 2 bases and J by 0 bases, with 23 bases between. The CDR3 region is CASSLKAGALLTSSYEQYF. The CDR3 DNA reads as TGTGCCAGCAGCTTAAAAGCAGGGGCCCTACTTACGAGCTCCTACGAGCAGTACTTC.

The CDR3 here is CAWSKGGVYEQYF. CDR3 in DNA: TGTGCCTGGAGTAAGGGCGGGGTCTACGAGCAGTACTTC. The chain joins TRBV30 to TRBJ2-7, with D perhaps matching TRBD2 (6 bases). Trimming removed 2 bases at V and 3 bases at J, with 11 bases between. The CDR3 extends over 13 amino acids. Per germline, CDR1 GTSNPN and CDR2 SVGIG (reference sequence).